The rows below give T cell receptor beta chains drawn from one sample of a study of control samples from healthy donors and cancer patients. Sequenced by immunoSEQ multiplex PCR; TCRdb stores in-frame clones only, minus some. The table shows approximately 60,000 clones, with approximately 85% occurring only once. Source material: blood. These receptors were taken from a man in his forties in good health. The CDR3 runs from the conserved cysteine through the conserved F or W. A D gene is named only where the DNA matches it firmly. Clone size is given for some rows only: seen once, a few or many times, or a class if the clone is expanded.

D: TRBD1
V: TRBV3-1/TRBV3-2
size: NA
J: TRBJ2-3
CDR3: CASSQDRTGPTDTQYF
DNA: TGTGCCAGCAGCCAAGACCGGACAGGGCCCACAGATACGCAGTATTTT

D: TRBD2
V: TRBV4-3
size: NA
J: TRBJ2-3
CDR3: CASSRGLAGGPDTQYF
DNA: TGCGCCAGCAGCCGAGGACTAGCGGGGGGCCCAGATACGCAGTATTTT

D: TRBD1
V: TRBV13
size: NA
J: TRBJ1-2
CDR3: CASSIDGTGLNGYTF
DNA: TGTGCCAGCAGCATAGATGGGACAGGGTTGAACGGCTACACCTTC

D: NA
V: TRBV18
size: few
J: TRBJ1-1
CDR3: CASSPGPANTEAFF
DNA: TGTGCCAGCTCACCTGGACCGGCGAACACTGAAGCTTTCTTT

D: NA
V: TRBV7-9
size: NA
J: TRBJ1-2
CDR3: CASSLVRQVNYGYTF
DNA: TGTGCCAGCAGCTTAGTTAGACAGGTGAACTATGGCTACACCTTC

D: NA
V: TRBV6-1
size: NA
J: TRBJ1-4
CDR3: CASSDRGTNEKLFF
DNA: TGTGCCAGCAGTGACAGGGGAACTAATGAAAAACTGTTTTTT

D: TRBD1
V: TRBV5-1
size: NA
J: TRBJ2-7
CDR3: CASSLGQGAYEQYF
DNA: TGCGCCAGCAGCTTGGGACAGGGGGCCTACGAGCAGTACTTC

D: TRBD2
V: TRBV5-1
size: once
J: TRBJ2-1
CDR3: CASSLGSGRALLGEQFF
DNA: TGCGCCAGCAGCTTGGGGAGCGGGAGGGCTCTCTTGGGTGAGCAGTTCTTC

D: NA
V: TRBV29-1
size: few
J: TRBJ1-1
CDR3: CSVERAEGTEAFF
DNA: TGCAGCGTTGAACGGGCAGAGGGCACTGAAGCTTTCTTT

D: TRBD2
V: TRBV11-2
size: NA
J: TRBJ2-1
CDR3: CASSLDFSGGGHNEQFF
DNA: TGTGCCAGCAGCTTAGATTTCTCGGGGGGAGGGCATAATGAGCAGTTCTTC

D: NA
V: TRBV6-1
size: NA
J: TRBJ2-7
CDR3: CASSEGGEYEQYF
DNA: TGTGCCAGCAGTGAAGGGGGGGAATACGAGCAGTACTTC

D: NA
V: TRBV6-2/TRBV6-3
size: NA
J: TRBJ1-3
CDR3: CASSPLPGAGNTIYF
DNA: TGTGCCAGCAGTCCCCTCCCGGGGGCAGGAAACACCATATATTTT

D: NA
V: TRBV19
size: NA
J: TRBJ1-5
CDR3: CASRDSNQPQHF
DNA: TGTGCCAGTAGAGACAGCAATCAGCCCCAGCATTTT

D: TRBD2
V: TRBV2
size: many
J: TRBJ2-1
CDR3: CASSEALLAGGDNEQFF
DNA: TGTGCCAGCAGTGAAGCCTTACTAGCGGGAGGGGACAATGAGCAGTTCTTC

D: NA
V: TRBV6-5
size: NA
J: TRBJ1-1
CDR3: CASSYSGNEAFF
DNA: TGTGCCAGCAGTTACTCCGGGAACGAAGCTTTCTTT

D: NA
V: TRBV7-3
size: NA
J: TRBJ2-2
CDR3: CASSLMPGSTGELFF
DNA: TGTGCCAGCAGCTTAATGCCAGGGTCCACCGGGGAGCTGTTTTTT

D: TRBD2
V: TRBV7-2
size: NA
J: TRBJ2-1
CDR3: CASSPGLAGLNEQFF
DNA: TGTGCCAGCAGCCCGGGACTAGCGGGCCTCAATGAGCAGTTCTTC

D: TRBD1
V: TRBV18
size: once
J: TRBJ1-2
CDR3: CASSPRPGQGYGYTF
DNA: TGTGCCAGCTCACCACGACCGGGACAGGGGTATGGCTACACCTTC

D: NA
V: TRBV12-5
size: NA
J: TRBJ2-3
CDR3: CASGLDRFGGLMFEDTQYF
DNA: TGTGCTAGTGGTTTGGATAGGTTTGGCGGGTTAATGTTCGAAGATACGCAGTATTTT

D: TRBD2
V: TRBV27
size: NA
J: TRBJ2-5
CDR3: CASRGLAGGETQYF
DNA: TGTGCCAGCAGAGGACTAGCGGGAGGAGAGACCCAGTACTTC

D: NA
V: TRBV5-1
size: NA
J: TRBJ1-2
CDR3: CASRVAAYGYTF
DNA: TGCGCCAGCCGCGTCGCGGCCTATGGCTACACCTTC

D: TRBD2
V: TRBV7-2
size: NA
J: TRBJ2-3
CDR3: CASSSSGGYVDTQYF
DNA: TGTGCCAGCAGCAGTAGCGGGGGGTATGTAGATACGCAGTATTTT

D: TRBD2
V: TRBV7-3
size: NA
J: TRBJ2-1
CDR3: CASSYISGSDGQFF
DNA: TGTGCCAGCAGCTACATAAGCGGGAGTGATGGGCAGTTCTTC